Listed here are 20 T cell receptor beta chains from one sample, sequenced in a study of blood T cell repertoires in COVID-19. The protocol was immunoSEQ multiplex PCR, while the TCRdb copy is restricted to in-frame clones and leaves out a portion. This sample has about 220,000 clones, with less than 90% found just once. Sequencing used PBMCs or T cells enriched from blood (not recorded which). All receptors derive from a woman aged 40 to 49 who had recovered from COVID-19.

This chain connects TRBV27 to TRBJ2-7; TRBD1 agrees at 8 bases. After removal of 0 bases from V and 4 bases from J, the junction contained 8 bases not matched to a gene. CDR1 and CDR2 from the germline V gene are MNHEY and SMNVEV (reference sequence). This CDR3 is 16 amino acids long. The CDR3 spells CASSLSSPGTGYEQYF. The DNA of the CDR3 is TGTGCCAGCAGTTTATCTTCTCCGGGGACAGGATACGAGCAGTACTTC.

The chain combines TRBV6-2 or TRBV6-3 with TRBJ1-2; D not resolved. Looked up from germline, CDR1 is MNHEY and CDR2 is SVGEGT. Trimming removed 5 bases at V and 8 bases at J, with 15 bases between. The CDR3 runs 13 residues. The CDR3 reads CASSTSGVRGYTF. DNA of the CDR3: TGTGCCAGCAGTACAAGCGGCGTTCGGGGCTACACCTTC.

This clone was seen a handful of times. The chain employs TRBV9 and TRBJ1-1; the match to TRBD1 covers 9 bases. From germline, CDR1 is SGDLS and CDR2 YYNGEE. The CDR3 is 14 residues long. The V and J ends lost 0 bases and 7 bases, in that order; junction bases with no gene match: 4. The CDR3 spells CASSVGQGDGEAFF. In nucleotides, the CDR3 is TGTGCCAGCAGCGTAGGACAGGGGGACGGTGAAGCTTTCTTT. The full variable domain, with the rest looked up from reference TRBV9 and TRBJ1-1, is DSGVTQTPKHLITATGQRVTLRCSPRSGDLSVYWYQQSLDQGLQFLIQYYNGEERAKGNILERFSAQQFPDLHSELNLSSLELGDSALYFCASSVGQGDGEAFFGQGTRLTVV.

This chain links TRBV6-1 with TRBJ1-4; 9 bases map to TRBD1. J was trimmed by 14 bases and V by 1 base; bases with no gene match: 8. Looked up from germline, CDR1 is MNHNS and CDR2 is SASEGT. This CDR3 comprises 14 residues. CDR3: CASSEGLGTGTLFF. For the CDR3, the DNA is TGTGCCAGCAGTGAAGGGTTAGGGACAGGGACTCTGTTTTTT.

The J gene is TRBJ1-1, the V gene TRBV7-3; the match to TRBD1 covers 7 bases. The length of the CDR3 is 15 residues. CDR1 and CDR2 (germline): SGHTA, FQGTGA. J was trimmed by 1 base and V by 0 bases; bases with no gene match: 2. The CDR3 spells CASSLTGTANTEAFF. Written as DNA, the CDR3 is TGTGCCAGCAGCTTAACCGGGACAGCGAACACTGAAGCTTTCTTT.

The chain has TRBV9 and TRBJ1-2; D is perhaps TRBD1 (5 bases). The germline gives CDR1 SGDLS, CDR2 YYNGEE. V was cut by 4 bases and J by 4 bases, with 14 bases left in between. CDR3 size: 14 residues. CDR3 residues: CASSKDTNFYGYTF. For the CDR3, the DNA is TGTGCCAGCAGCAAGGACACAAATTTCTATGGCTACACCTTC.

The chain has TRBV11-2 and TRBJ2-5; unclear D gene. The V gene's germline CDR1 is SGHAT and CDR2 FQNNGV. The V end was cut by 1 base, the J end by 1 base, with 10 bases between. This CDR3 is built from 15 residues. CDR3 coding DNA: TGTGCCAGCAGCTTAGTCCGGAGTCCCCAAGAGACCCAGTACTTC. Translating it yields CASSLVRSPQETQYF. Drawing the rest from reference TRBV11-2 and TRBJ2-5, the complete variable domain is EAGVAQSPRYKIIEKRQSVAFWCNPISGHATLYWYQQILGQGPKLLIQFQNNGVVDDSQLPKDRFSAERLKGVDSTLKIQPAKLEDSAVYLCASSLVRSPQETQYFGPGTRLLVL.

This clone was counted at least ten times. The J gene is TRBJ1-6, the V gene TRBV4-1, with D uncertain. The CDR3 contains 14 residues. CDR1 is MGHRA and CDR2 is YSYEKL in the germline V gene. V dropped 2 bases and J dropped 10 bases, with 12 bases sitting between them. The CDR3 spells CASSQTSTWSPLHF. Written as DNA, the CDR3 is TGCGCCAGCAGCCAAACGTCTACGTGGTCACCCCTCCACTTT.

This clone was picked up a small number of times. This chain links TRBV12-3 or TRBV12-4 with TRBJ1-1; D not certain. This CDR3 has 11 residues. The V and J ends lost 7 bases and 0 bases respectively, with 3 bases between them. CDR3 residues: CASTVNTEAFF. The DNA of the CDR3 is TGTGCCAGCACTGTGAACACTGAAGCTTTCTTT.

This clone appeared a few times. DNA for the CDR3: TGTGCCAGCAGCCTAAACGGGTTTTACGAGCAGTACGTC. Protein: CASSLNGFYEQYV. The chain recombines TRBV13 with TRBJ2-7; D call uncertain. CDR3 length: 13 amino acids. Germline CDR1 PRHDT, CDR2 FYEKMQ (reference sequence). V was shortened by 5 bases and J by 4 bases, with 12 bases between the two germline ends.

The chain carries TRBV11-2 and TRBJ2-3; possibly TRBD2 for D (6 bases). Germline V CDR1 and CDR2: SGHAT, FQNNGV. The V and J ends lost 4 bases and 1 base respectively, with 21 bases between them. The CDR3 spans 18 residues. This CDR3 is CASSWTREPLLGTDTQYF. In nucleotides, the CDR3 is TGTGCCAGCAGCTGGACACGGGAGCCATTGCTCGGCACAGATACGCAGTATTTT.

This clone was seen a few times. The chain recombines TRBV11-2 with TRBJ1-1, with a tentative D call TRBD1 (5 bases). Germline-derived CDR1 and CDR2 are SGHAT and FQNNGV. CDR3 length equals 16 residues. Trimming stripped 2 bases from V and 3 bases from J, with 16 bases between. CDR3 sequence: CASSLFAAGRHTEAFF. CDR3 DNA sequence: TGTGCCAGCAGCTTATTTGCTGCAGGGAGGCACACTGAAGCTTTCTTT.

This clone appeared once. This sequence joins TRBV30 and TRBJ2-3; 8 bases are a match to TRBD2. Germline trimming cut 3 bases from V and 5 bases from J; bases unmatched to any gene: 7. Germline-derived CDR1 and CDR2 are GTSNPN and SVGIG (reference sequence). This CDR3 is 14 amino acids long. Here the CDR3 reads CAWRLGLAGDTQYF. The CDR3 nucleotides are TGTGCCTGGAGATTAGGGCTAGCGGGAGATACGCAGTATTTT. The full variable domain, with the rest looked up from reference TRBV30 and TRBJ2-3, is SQTIHQWPATLVQPVGSPLSLECTVEGTSNPNLYWYRQAAGRGLQLLFYSVGIGQISSEVPQNLSASRPQDRQFILSSKKLLLSDSGFYLCAWRLGLAGDTQYFGPGTRLTVL.

This chain uses TRBV11-3 with TRBJ2-7; 7 positions match TRBD1. Looked up from germline, CDR1 is SGHNT and CDR2 is YENEEA. V lost 4 bases and J lost 0; bases outside the gene matches: 3. This CDR3 spans 14 amino acids. CDR3 residues: CASSSRQGSYEQYV. The CDR3, as DNA: TGTGCCAGCAGCTCCAGACAGGGCTCCTACGAGCAGTACGTC.

As regards this clone: The sample holds other DNA sequences that translate to the same CDR3. The V and J genes are TRBV7-9 and TRBJ2-1; TRBD2 aligns across 7 bases. This CDR3 region has 16 residues. The germline CDR1 and CDR2 sequences are SEHNR and FQNEAQ (reference sequence). Trimming cost V 5 bases and J 0 bases; bases outside gene matches: 7. CDR3 protein: CASSPRGGSSYNEQFF. For the CDR3, the DNA is TGTGCCAGCAGCCCAAGGGGCGGGAGCTCCTACAATGAGCAGTTCTTC.

The chain has TRBV9 and TRBJ1-4; possible D gene TRBD1, 6 bases. This CDR3 is 18 amino acids long. Deletions cut 3 bases from V and 7 bases from J, with 25 bases between. Germline V gives CDR1 SGDLS, CDR2 YYNGEE. Here the CDR3 reads CASSAQGGRGGAGEKLFF. Here the CDR3 DNA reads TGTGCCAGCAGCGCCCAAGGAGGGAGGGGGGGCGCAGGTGAAAAACTGTTTTTT.

This chain joins TRBV19 and TRBJ1-2; tentative D call: TRBD1 (6 bases). The CDR3 has 14 residues. Germline loops: CDR1 LNHDA, CDR2 SQIVND (reference sequence). Trimming removed 6 bases at V and 2 bases at J, with 13 bases between. The CDR3 loop is CASRSPGGNYGYTF. Written as DNA, the CDR3 is TGTGCCAGTAGGAGCCCGGGGGGCAACTATGGCTACACCTTC.

The genes are TRBV20-1 and TRBJ2-3, with D unresolved. V was cut by 3 bases and J by 4 bases, with 17 bases left in between. There are 15 residues in the CDR3. Germline-derived CDR1 and CDR2 are DFQATT and SNEGSKA (reference sequence). The DNA of the CDR3 is TGCAGTGCTAGTATCCGGGTAACCTTCGCAGATACGCAGTATTTT. Its protein is CSASIRVTFADTQYF.

J is TRBJ2-5 and V is TRBV3-1 (or the pseudogene TRBV3-2), with 8 bases fitting TRBD1. Germline lookup yields CDR1 LGHDT and CDR2 YNNKEL (reference sequence). CDR3 length: 15 amino acids. V lost 4 bases and J lost 3; bases outside the gene matches: 7. CDR3 protein: CASSPEQGVKETQYF. The CDR3 DNA reads TGTGCCAGCAGCCCCGAACAGGGGGTTAAAGAGACCCAGTACTTC.

The rearrangement joins TRBV11-3 to TRBJ2-2, with 8 positions matching TRBD1. The ends lost 1 base at V and 5 bases at J; junction bases unmatched: 9. The CDR3 runs 17 residues. Germline V gives CDR1 SGHNT, CDR2 YENEEA. The DNA for the CDR3 is TGTGCCAGCAGCTTAGGTCCCGGGACAGGCTCGACCGGGGAGCTGTTTTTT. Encoded protein: CASSLGPGTGSTGELFF.